What follows describes a single T cell receptor (beta chain). Its antigen has not been determined. Base qualities are not provided; no much larger clone lies one nucleotide away. From cysteine to phenylalanine, the CDR3 is 13 amino acids long. This entry keeps only the CDR3 DNA: 39 bases, framed from base 1. CDR1 GTSNPN and CDR2 SVGIG were looked up in the germline V gene (reference sequence). For commercial TCRB immunosequencing, about 500 nanograms of biopsy DNA were submitted for each sample. Adaptive Biotechnology amplified the CDR3 regions from genomic DNA with a two-step multiplex PCR designed to control amplification bias. In the first PCR, primers covered every V and J gene segment, and in the second PCR, barcodes and Illumina adapters were added. An Illumina instrument was used to sequence the CDR3 libraries. Under the source paper's analysis protocol: The analysis drew on both the pipelines supplied by the vendor and custom analysis of the raw data in R/Bioconductor running R version 3.3.0. Clonality, which ranges from 0 to 1, was calculated as the inverse of the normalised Shannon entropy across all productive clones. High-frequency clones were defined as the share of the repertoire taken up by the top 100 clones, keeping only clones that passed a 95% confidence test. Repertoire diversity was measured with the Simpson index, and overlap between samples was measured with the Morisita-Horn index. The table comes from immuneACCESS by way of TCRdb, which keeps in-frame sequences with V and J called. Part of the clones is missing from these tables; in studies checked, under half for an unresolved V gene and the rest for unknown reasons. V and J calls and clone size come straight from that table; D and trimming were deduced from the DNA. For this sample there are a few thousand clones; approximately 80% appear just once. Of the sample, around 14% is held by the ten largest clones.

These data come from a study of T cell repertoires in ileal Crohn's disease (dated by TCRdb to between 2018 and 2021). Regarding the complete study: The median duration of disease was approximately 7.9 years, and at the time of surgery 35% to 45% of patients were active smokers. All patients had surgery for a complication: stricturing disease in about 60% and penetrating disease in roughly 39%. Roughly half of the patients were given postoperative therapy, with around 11 receiving thiopurines and under 20 receiving anti-TNF agents. TCR repertoire analysis was performed in a few dozen Crohn's disease patients drawn from a prospective multicentre cohort. Running in parallel with the study was a multicentre cohort set up to find predictors of early endoscopic recurrence following ileocolonic resection. A Rutgeerts score higher than i0 was the definition used for endoscopic postoperative recurrence. A total of about 170 mucosal samples from some 60 patients were sequenced, with samples obtained at several locations on the surgical specimen and at postoperative endoscopy. On the study overall, not on this receptor specifically: Endoscopic recurrence was linked to a higher percentage of high-frequency clones at surgery, and recurrence occurred in every patient whose clonality exceeded 26.8% (18/57). Patients who were active smokers at surgery had a significantly higher proportion of clonal expansions than non-smokers (around 24% vs 18%, p=0.02). Only a subgroup of patients, of unstated size, had their mucosal CD4 and CD8 T cells sorted and sequenced. More high-frequency clones were carried by sorted CD8 T cells than by CD4 T cells, suggesting that mucosal expansions were mainly CD8.

Eligible patients were adults with ileal or ileocolonic Crohn's disease who had an indication for ileocolonic resection. Whole ileal mucosal biopsies were stored frozen at -80°C before DNA extraction. Genomic DNA was extracted from frozen whole biopsies using a TRizol-based method and was quantified with a NanoDrop 2000 spectrophotometer. The V and J genes are TRBV30 and TRBJ1-6; TRBD1 might be the D gene, on 6 matching bases. The specimen sequenced was ileal tissue. The receptor's source is an adult with Crohn's disease. The DNA sequence follows: TGTGCGGGATCCCGGGACAATAATTCACCCCTCCACTTT. This yields the protein CAGSRDNNSPLHF.